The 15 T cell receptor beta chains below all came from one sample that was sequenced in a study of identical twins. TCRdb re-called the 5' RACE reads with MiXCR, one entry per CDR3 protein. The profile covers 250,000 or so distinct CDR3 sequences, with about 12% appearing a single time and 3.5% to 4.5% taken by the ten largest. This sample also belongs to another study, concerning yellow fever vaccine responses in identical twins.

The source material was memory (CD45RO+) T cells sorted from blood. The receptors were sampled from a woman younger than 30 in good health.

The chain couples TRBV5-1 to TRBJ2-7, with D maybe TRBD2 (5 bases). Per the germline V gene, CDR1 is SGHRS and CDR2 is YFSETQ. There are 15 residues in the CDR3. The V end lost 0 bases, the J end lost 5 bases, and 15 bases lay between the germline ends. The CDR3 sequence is CASSLAETNPHEQYF. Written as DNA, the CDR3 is TGCGCCAGCAGCTTGGCCGAGACTAACCCCCACGAGCAGTACTTC.

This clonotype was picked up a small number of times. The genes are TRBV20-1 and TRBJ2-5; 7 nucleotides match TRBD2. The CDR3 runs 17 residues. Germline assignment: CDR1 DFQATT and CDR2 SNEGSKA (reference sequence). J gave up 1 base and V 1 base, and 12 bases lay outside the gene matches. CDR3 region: CSARVLGGAGIQETQYF. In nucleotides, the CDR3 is TGCAGTGCTAGAGTGTTAGGTGGAGCGGGAATCCAAGAGACCCAGTACTTC.

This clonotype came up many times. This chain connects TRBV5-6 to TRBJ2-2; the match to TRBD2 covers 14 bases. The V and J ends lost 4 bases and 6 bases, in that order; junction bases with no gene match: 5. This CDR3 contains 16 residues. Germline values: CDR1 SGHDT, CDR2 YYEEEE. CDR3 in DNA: TGTGCCAGCAGCCGCCGGACTAGCGGGGGGTCCGGGGAGCTGTTTTTT. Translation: CASSRRTSGGSGELFF.

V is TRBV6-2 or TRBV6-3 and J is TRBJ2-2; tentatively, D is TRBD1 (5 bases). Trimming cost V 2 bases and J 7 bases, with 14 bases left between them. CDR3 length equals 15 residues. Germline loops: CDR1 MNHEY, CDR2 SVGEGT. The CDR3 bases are TGTGCCAGCAGTTACGACAGCCCGAAGCGCGGGGAGCTGTTTTTT. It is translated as CASSYDSPKRGELFF.

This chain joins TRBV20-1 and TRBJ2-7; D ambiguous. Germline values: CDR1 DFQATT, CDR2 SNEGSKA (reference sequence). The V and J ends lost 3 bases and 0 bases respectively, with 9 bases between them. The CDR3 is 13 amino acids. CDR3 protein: CSASLGSSYEQYF. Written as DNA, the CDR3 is TGCAGTGCTAGTCTCGGAAGCTCCTACGAGCAGTACTTC.

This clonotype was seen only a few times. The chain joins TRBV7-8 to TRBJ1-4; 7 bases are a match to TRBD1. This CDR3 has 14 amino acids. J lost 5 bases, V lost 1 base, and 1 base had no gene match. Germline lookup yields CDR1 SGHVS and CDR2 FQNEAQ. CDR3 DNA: TGTGCCAGCAGCTTAGTCAGGGGGAATGAAAAACTGTTTTTT. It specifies CASSLVRGNEKLFF.

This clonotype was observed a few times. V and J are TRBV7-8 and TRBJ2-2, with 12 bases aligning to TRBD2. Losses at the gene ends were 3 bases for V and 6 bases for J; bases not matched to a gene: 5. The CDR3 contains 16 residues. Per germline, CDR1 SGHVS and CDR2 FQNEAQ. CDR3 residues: CASSFDLAGGPGELFF. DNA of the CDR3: TGTGCCAGCAGCTTTGATCTAGCGGGGGGGCCCGGGGAGCTGTTTTTT.

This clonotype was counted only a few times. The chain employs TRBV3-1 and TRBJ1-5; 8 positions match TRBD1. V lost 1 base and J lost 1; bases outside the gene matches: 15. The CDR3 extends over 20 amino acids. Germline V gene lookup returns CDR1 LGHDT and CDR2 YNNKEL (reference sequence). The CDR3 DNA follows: TGTGCCAGCAGCCAAGTTAGGGGACAGGAAAGGCTAGGAAGCAATCAGCCCCAGCATTTT. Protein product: CASSQVRGQERLGSNQPQHF.

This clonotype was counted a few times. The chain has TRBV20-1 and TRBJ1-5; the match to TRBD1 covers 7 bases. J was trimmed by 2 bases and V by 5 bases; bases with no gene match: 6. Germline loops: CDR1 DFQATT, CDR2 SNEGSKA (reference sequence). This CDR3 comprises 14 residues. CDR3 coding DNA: TGCAGTGCTGGACAGGAGGTTGGCAATCAGCCCCAGCATTTT. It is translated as CSAGQEVGNQPQHF.

The CDR3, as DNA: TGTGCCAGCAGTTCCCGGGTGGCAACCTGGACCACCGGGGAGCTGTTTTTT. Its protein product is CASSSRVATWTTGELFF. This rearrangement joins TRBV12-3 or TRBV12-4 to TRBJ2-2; no firm D call. The V end lost 4 bases, the J end lost 4 bases, and 19 bases lay between the germline ends. The CDR3 runs to 17 residues.

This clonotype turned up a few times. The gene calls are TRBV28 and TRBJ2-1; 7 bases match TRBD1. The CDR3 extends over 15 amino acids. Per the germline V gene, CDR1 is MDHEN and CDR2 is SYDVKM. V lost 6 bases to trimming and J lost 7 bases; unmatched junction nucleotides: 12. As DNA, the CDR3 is TGTGCCAGCAGCCATTGGGCGACAGGGAAAAATGAGCAGTTCTTC. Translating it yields CASSHWATGKNEQFF.

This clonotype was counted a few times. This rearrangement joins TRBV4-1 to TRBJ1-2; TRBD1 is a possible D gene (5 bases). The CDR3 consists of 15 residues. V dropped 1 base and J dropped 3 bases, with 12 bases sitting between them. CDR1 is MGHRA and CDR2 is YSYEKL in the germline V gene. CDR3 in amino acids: CASSQANLGDYGYTF. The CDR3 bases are TGCGCCAGCAGCCAAGCCAACCTAGGGGACTATGGCTACACCTTC.

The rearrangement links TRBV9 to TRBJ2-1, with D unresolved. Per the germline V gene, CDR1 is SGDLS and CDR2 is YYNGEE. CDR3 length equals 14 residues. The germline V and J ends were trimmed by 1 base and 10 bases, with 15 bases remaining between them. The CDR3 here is CASSVLGLPLEQFF. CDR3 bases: TGTGCCAGCAGCGTATTAGGGCTCCCCCTAGAGCAGTTCTTC.

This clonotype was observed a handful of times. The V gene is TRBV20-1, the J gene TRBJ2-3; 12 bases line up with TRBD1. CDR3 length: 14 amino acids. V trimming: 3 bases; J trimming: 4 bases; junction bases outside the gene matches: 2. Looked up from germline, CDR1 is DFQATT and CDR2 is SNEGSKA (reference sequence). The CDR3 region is CSASGTGGPDTQYF. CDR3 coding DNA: TGCAGTGCTAGCGGGACAGGGGGCCCAGATACGCAGTATTTT.

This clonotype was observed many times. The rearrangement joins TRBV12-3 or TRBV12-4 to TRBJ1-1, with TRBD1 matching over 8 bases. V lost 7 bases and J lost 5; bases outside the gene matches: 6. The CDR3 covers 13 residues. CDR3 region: CASKLQGGTEAFF. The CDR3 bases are TGTGCCAGCAAACTACAGGGGGGGACTGAAGCTTTCTTT.